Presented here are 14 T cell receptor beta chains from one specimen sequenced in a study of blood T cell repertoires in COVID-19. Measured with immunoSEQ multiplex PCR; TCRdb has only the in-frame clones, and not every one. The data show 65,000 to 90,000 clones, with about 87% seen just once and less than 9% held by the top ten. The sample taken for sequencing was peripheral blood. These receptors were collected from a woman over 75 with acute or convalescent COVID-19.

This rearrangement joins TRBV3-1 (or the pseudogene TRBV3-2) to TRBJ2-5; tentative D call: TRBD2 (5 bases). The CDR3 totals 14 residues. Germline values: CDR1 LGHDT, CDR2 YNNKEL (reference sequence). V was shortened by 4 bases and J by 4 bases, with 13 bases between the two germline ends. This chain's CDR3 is CASSPRTAGETQYF. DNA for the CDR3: TGTGCCAGCAGCCCCAGGACTGCAGGAGAGACCCAGTACTTC.

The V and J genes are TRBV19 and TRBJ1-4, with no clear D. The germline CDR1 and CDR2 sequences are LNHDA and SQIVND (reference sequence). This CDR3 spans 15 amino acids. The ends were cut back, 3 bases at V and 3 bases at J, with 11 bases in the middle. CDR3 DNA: TGTGCCAGTAGTATGATCGGCGCGGCTAATGAAAAACTGTTTTTT. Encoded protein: CASSMIGAANEKLFF.

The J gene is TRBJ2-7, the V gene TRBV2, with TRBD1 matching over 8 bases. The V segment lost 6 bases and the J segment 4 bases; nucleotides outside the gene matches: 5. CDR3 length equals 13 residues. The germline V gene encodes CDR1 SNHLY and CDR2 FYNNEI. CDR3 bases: TGTGCCAGCAGATGGACAGGGTTGTACGAGCAGTACTTC. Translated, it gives CASRWTGLYEQYF.

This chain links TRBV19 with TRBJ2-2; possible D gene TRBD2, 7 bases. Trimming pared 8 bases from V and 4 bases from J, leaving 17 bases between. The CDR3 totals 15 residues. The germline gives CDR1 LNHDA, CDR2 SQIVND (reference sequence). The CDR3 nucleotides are TGTGCCAGTCCCCGAGGGGGGGAAGTCACCGGGGAGCTGTTTTTT. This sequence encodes CASPRGGEVTGELFF.

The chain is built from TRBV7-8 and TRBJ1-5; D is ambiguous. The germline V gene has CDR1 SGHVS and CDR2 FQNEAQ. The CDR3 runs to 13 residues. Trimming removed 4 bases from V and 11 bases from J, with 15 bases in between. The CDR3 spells CASSSASSAAQHF. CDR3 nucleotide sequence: TGTGCCAGCAGCTCCGCCAGTTCGGCGGCCCAGCATTTT. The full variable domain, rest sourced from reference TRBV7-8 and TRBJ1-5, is GAGVSQSPRYKVAKRGQDVALRCDPISGHVSLFWYQQALGQGPEFLTYFQNEAQLDKSGLPSDRFFAERPEGSVSTLKIQRTQQEDSAVYLCASSSASSAAQHFGDGTRLSIL.

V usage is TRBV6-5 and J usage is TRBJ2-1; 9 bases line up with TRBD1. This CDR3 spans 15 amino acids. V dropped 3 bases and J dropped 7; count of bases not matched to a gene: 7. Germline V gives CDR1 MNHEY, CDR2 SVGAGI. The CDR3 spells CASSYAGQGSNEQFF. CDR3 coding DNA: TGTGCCAGCAGTTATGCGGGACAGGGAAGTAATGAGCAGTTCTTC.

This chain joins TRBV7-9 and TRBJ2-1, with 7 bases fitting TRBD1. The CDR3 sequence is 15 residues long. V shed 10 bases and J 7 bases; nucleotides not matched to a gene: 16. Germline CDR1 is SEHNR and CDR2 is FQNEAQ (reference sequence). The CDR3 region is CAIPKGDSRGNEQFF. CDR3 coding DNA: TGTGCCATCCCGAAGGGGGACAGCCGGGGAAATGAGCAGTTCTTC. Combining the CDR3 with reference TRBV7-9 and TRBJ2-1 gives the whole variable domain DTGVSQNPRHKITKRGQNVTFRCDPISEHNRLYWYRQTLGQGPEFLTYFQNEAQLEKSRLLSDRFSAERPKGSFSTLEIQRTEQGDSAMYLCAIPKGDSRGNEQFFGPGTRLTVL.

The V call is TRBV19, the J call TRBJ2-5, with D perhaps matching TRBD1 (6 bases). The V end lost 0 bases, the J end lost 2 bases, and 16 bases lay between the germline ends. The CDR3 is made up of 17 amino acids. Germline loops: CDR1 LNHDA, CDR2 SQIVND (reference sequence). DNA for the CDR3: TGTGCCAGTAGTATAGATCCCCCCGGACAGCTACAAGAGACCCAGTACTTC. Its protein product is CASSIDPPGQLQETQYF.

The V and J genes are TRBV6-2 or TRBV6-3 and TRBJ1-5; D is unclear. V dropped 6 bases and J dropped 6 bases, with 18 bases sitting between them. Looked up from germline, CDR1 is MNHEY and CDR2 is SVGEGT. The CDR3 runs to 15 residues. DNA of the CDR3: TGTGCCAGCAGCCCGGTAGGGAGTATGATTCAGCCCCAGCATTTT. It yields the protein CASSPVGSMIQPQHF.

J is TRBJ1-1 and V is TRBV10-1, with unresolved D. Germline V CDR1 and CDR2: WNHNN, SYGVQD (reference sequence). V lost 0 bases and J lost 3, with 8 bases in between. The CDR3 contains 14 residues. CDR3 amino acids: CASSESRQDTEAFF. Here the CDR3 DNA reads TGCGCCAGCAGTGAGTCAAGGCAGGACACTGAAGCTTTCTTT.

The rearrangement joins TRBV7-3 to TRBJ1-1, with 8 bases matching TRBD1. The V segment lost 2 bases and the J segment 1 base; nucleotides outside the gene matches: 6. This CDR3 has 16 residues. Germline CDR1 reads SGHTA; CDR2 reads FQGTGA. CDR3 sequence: CASSLQDRGGNTEAFF. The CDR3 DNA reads TGTGCCAGCAGCTTACAAGACAGGGGTGGGAACACTGAAGCTTTCTTT.

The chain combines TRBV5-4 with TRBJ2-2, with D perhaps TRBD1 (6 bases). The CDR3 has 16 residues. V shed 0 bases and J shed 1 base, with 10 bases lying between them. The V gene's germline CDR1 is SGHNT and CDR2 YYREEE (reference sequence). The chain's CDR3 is CASSLVGQLNTGELFF. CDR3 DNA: TGTGCCAGCAGCTTGGTGGGACAATTGAACACCGGGGAGCTGTTTTTT.

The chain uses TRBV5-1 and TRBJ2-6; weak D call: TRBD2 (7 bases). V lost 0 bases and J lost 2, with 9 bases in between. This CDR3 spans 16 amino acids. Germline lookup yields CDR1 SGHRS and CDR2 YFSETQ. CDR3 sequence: CASSLAGGPGANVLTF. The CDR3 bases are TGCGCCAGCAGCTTGGCCGGGGGGCCTGGGGCCAACGTCCTGACTTTC. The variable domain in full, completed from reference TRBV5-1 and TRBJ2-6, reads KAGVTQTPRYLIKTRGQQVTLSCSPISGHRSVSWYQQTPGQGLQFLFEYFSETQRNKGNFPGRFSGRQFSNSRSEMNVSTLELGDSALYLCASSLAGGPGANVLTFGAGSRLTVL.

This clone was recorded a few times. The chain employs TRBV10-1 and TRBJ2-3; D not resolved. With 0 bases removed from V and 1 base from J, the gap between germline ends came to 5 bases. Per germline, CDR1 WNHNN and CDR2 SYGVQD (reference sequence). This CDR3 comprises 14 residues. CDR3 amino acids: CASSESTGTDTQYF. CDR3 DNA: TGCGCCAGCAGTGAGTCCACGGGCACAGATACGCAGTATTTT.